A single T cell receptor beta chain is shown here with its context. These data come from a study of blood T cell repertoires in COVID-19. Study background: PBMCs, B-cell-depleted T cells, or T cells provided the cDNA or gDNA that made up the material.

Only in-frame clones appear in the TCRdb table, and some are missing; sequencing was by immunoSEQ multiplex PCR. This sample yields about 64,000 clones, of which around 80% are seen a single time; approximately 12% belongs to the top ten. From germline, CDR1 is SGHRS and CDR2 YFSETQ. The V segment lost 6 bases and the J segment 3 bases; nucleotides outside the gene matches: 3. The CDR3 sequence is 12 residues long. The TCR originated in a man older than 75 with acute or convalescent COVID-19. The sequencing sample was made of peripheral blood. V and J are TRBV5-1 and TRBJ2-7; 7 bases align to TRBD2. The CDR3 loop reads CASKRGHYEQYF. The CDR3 region has the DNA TGCGCCAGCAAGCGGGGCCACTACGAGCAGTACTTC.